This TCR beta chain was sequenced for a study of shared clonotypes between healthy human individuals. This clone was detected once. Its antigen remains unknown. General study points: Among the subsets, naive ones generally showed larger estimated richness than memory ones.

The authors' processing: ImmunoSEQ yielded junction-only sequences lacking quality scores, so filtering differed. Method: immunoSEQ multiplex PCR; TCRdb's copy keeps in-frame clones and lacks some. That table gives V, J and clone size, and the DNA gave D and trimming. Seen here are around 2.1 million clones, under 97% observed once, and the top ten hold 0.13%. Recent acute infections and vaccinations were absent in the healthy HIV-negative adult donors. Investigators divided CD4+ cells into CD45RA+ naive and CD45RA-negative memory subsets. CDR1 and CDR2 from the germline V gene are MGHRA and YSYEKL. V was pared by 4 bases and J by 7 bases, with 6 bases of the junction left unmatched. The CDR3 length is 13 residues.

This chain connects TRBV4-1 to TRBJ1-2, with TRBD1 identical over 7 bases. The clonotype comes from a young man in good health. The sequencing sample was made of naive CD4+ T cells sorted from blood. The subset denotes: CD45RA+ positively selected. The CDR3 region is CASSRTGWGGYTF. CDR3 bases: TGCGCCAGCAGCCGGACAGGATGGGGTGGCTACACCTTC.